Shown below are 15 T cell receptor beta chains from a single sample sequenced in a study of blood T cell repertoires in COVID-19 (TCRdb year 2020). The method behind the library was the immunoSEQ multiplex PCR assay. In TCRdb, the immuneACCESS table is reduced to in-frame sequences with V and J assigned. These tables do not hold every clone; where another copy was compared, an unresolved V gene accounts for under half, and the others remain unexplained. This sample has around 230,000 clones in its table, and 85% of those were observed once. The top ten hold approximately 5.1% of the sample. Sequencing was carried out using peripheral blood. All receptors derive from a man in his forties or fifties with COVID-19, enrolled during active disease.

This chain joins TRBV24-1 and TRBJ2-3, with 8 bases matching TRBD1. Losses at the gene ends were 5 bases for V and 2 bases for J; bases not matched to a gene: 2. The CDR3 has 14 residues. Germline values: CDR1 KGHDR, CDR2 SFDVKD. Here the CDR3 reads CATSVQGDTDTQYF. The CDR3 DNA reads as TGTGCCACCAGTGTACAGGGGGACACAGATACGCAGTATTTT.

This clone was seen more than once but under ten times. The V and J genes are TRBV27 and TRBJ1-1; a possible D gene is TRBD1 (5 bases). Germline V gene lookup returns CDR1 MNHEY and CDR2 SMNVEV (reference sequence). The CDR3 loop spans 15 amino acids. Between the trimmed V and J ends, which lost 6 bases and 1 base, there was a span of 15 bases. The DNA of the CDR3 is TGTGCCAGCAGCCGACGAGGACAATCGAACACTGAAGCTTTCTTT. This translates into CASSRRGQSNTEAFF.

This clone was seen once. The rearrangement uses TRBV3-1 (or the pseudogene TRBV3-2) and TRBJ2-7, with 7 bases that match TRBD1. The CDR3 contains 14 residues. Germline values: CDR1 LGHDT, CDR2 YNNKEL (reference sequence). V lost 4 bases to trimming and J lost 2 bases; unmatched junction nucleotides: 5. In nucleotides, the CDR3 is TGTGCCAGCAGCCCGACAGGGAACCCCTACGAGCAGTACTTC. Protein sequence: CASSPTGNPYEQYF.

The rearrangement links TRBV7-8 to TRBJ2-7; 7 bases are a match to TRBD2. Per germline, CDR1 SGHVS and CDR2 FQNEAQ. The ends lost 1 base at V and 7 bases at J; junction bases unmatched: 10. The CDR3 covers 15 residues. CDR3 sequence: CASSLGGTKVEEQYF. The DNA for the CDR3 is TGTGCCAGCAGCTTAGGCGGGACTAAAGTAGAGGAGCAGTACTTC.

V and J are TRBV11-3 and TRBJ2-3, with TRBD2 as a possible D gene (6 bases). The ends were cut back, 3 bases at V and 2 bases at J, with 12 bases in the middle. This CDR3 contains 15 residues. CDR1 and CDR2 (germline): SGHNT, YENEEA. The CDR3 region has the DNA TGTGCCAGCAGCTTGGCGGGGCATAACACAGATACGCAGTATTTT. Its translation is CASSLAGHNTDTQYF.

V usage is TRBV4-1 and J usage is TRBJ2-1; D perhaps matches TRBD2 (6 bases). Germline V gene sequence: CDR1 MGHRA, CDR2 YSYEKL. This CDR3 region has 16 residues. Trimming removed 1 base from V and 5 bases from J, with 15 bases in between. Here the CDR3 DNA reads TGCGCCAGCAGCCAAGGTTGGCGGGGAGCCCACAATGAGCAGTTCTTC. It translates to CASSQGWRGAHNEQFF.

The rearrangement uses TRBV11-3 and TRBJ2-5; D is undetermined. This CDR3 is 13 amino acids long. V lost 1 base and J 5 bases, leaving 8 bases between the germline ends. CDR1 and CDR2 (germline): SGHNT, YENEEA. The CDR3 nucleotides are TGTGCCAGCAGCTTAGGCACTGCGGAGACCCAGTACTTC. This gives the protein CASSLGTAETQYF.

This clone was seen a handful of times. J is TRBJ2-5 and V is TRBV13; 7 positions agree with TRBD1. The J segment lost 8 bases and the V segment lost 1 base, leaving 4 bases of the junction unmatched. CDR1 and CDR2 (germline): PRHDT, FYEKMQ (reference sequence). The CDR3 extends over 13 amino acids. DNA for the CDR3: TGTGCCAGCAGCTTAGTAACAGGGGACACCCAGTACTTC. It translates to CASSLVTGDTQYF.

CDR3 sequence reads: CASSTRYRTVSSGANVLTF. The DNA for the CDR3 is TGTGCCAGCAGCACCCGCTACCGAACAGTTAGCTCTGGGGCCAACGTCCTGACTTTC. The gene calls are TRBV11-3 and TRBJ2-6; D remains ambiguous. The CDR3 is made up of 19 amino acids. V dropped 5 bases and J dropped 0 bases, with 20 bases sitting between them. Per germline, CDR1 SGHNT and CDR2 YENEEA.

V is TRBV15 and J is TRBJ1-2; D gene ambiguous. Germline-derived CDR1 and CDR2 are LNHNV and YYDKDF (reference sequence). This CDR3 region has 14 residues. V was pared by 5 bases and J by 4 bases, with 14 bases between. The CDR3 DNA follows: TGTGCCACCAGCCTAGGCCGAACATTCTATGGCTACACCTTC. Translating gives CATSLGRTFYGYTF.

This clone was counted between two and nine times. V and J are TRBV15 and TRBJ1-1; possibly TRBD1 for D (5 bases). There are 12 residues in the CDR3. Trimming removed 8 bases from V and 3 bases from J, with 10 bases in between. Per germline, CDR1 LNHNV and CDR2 YYDKDF (reference sequence). CDR3 protein: CATGVGDTEAFF. As DNA, the CDR3 is TGTGCCACCGGGGTAGGGGACACTGAAGCTTTCTTT.

The chain carries TRBV5-1 and TRBJ2-1; D is unclear. Trimming cost V 4 bases and J 2 bases, with 4 bases left between them. The CDR3 runs 12 residues. Germline-derived CDR1 and CDR2 are SGHRS and YFSETQ. DNA for the CDR3: TGCGCCAGCAGCGTCACCTACAATGAGCAGTTCTTC. It is translated as CASSVTYNEQFF.

V gene TRBV9 combines with J gene TRBJ2-5, with D perhaps TRBD1 (6 bases). Germline V CDR1 and CDR2: SGDLS, YYNGEE. The CDR3 sequence is 13 residues long. V lost 3 bases to trimming and J lost 4 bases, with 10 bases between them. CDR3 nucleotide sequence: TGTGCCAGCAGCGCACAGGGTGGAGAGACCCAGTACTTC. This gives the protein CASSAQGGETQYF.

V usage is TRBV2 and J usage is TRBJ1-6; D perhaps matches TRBD1 (5 bases). Germline V gives CDR1 SNHLY, CDR2 FYNNEI. Deletions cut 2 bases from V and 5 bases from J, with 13 bases between. The CDR3 loop spans 16 amino acids. The DNA for the CDR3 is TGTGCCAGCAGTGAACTTTTGGACAAGGATAATTCACCCCTCCACTTT. Its translation is CASSELLDKDNSPLHF.

The rearrangement links TRBV6-2 or TRBV6-3 to TRBJ2-3, with 11 positions matching TRBD2. CDR1 and CDR2 from the germline V gene are MNHEY and SVGEGT. Germline trimming cut 2 bases from V and 2 bases from J; bases unmatched to any gene: 6. The CDR3 consists of 17 residues. The CDR3 bases are TGTGCCAGCAGTTACCAACTAGCGGGGGTGATCACAGATACGCAGTATTTT. Residues: CASSYQLAGVITDTQYF.